These T cell receptor beta chains were read from a single sample in a study of T cells after yellow fever vaccination. MiXCR was run by TCRdb on the 5' RACE reads, yielding one entry per CDR3 protein. The data contain over 70,000 distinct CDR3 sequences, about 7.7% of them singletons. Here the sequenced sample was CD8+ T cells sorted from PBMCs, taken on the day of the yellow fever booster vaccination. The receptor set was obtained from a man aged 30 to 39 who received the YFV17D yellow fever vaccine. Each CDR3 is given without its conserved first and last residue. Each record gives: clone size, J gene, V gene, CDR3 protein. Size is stated for part of the rows, as once, few or many counts, or as a class when the clone is expanded.

abundance: NA
j_gene: TRBJ2-1
v_gene: TRBV28
CDR3aa: ANSFYSRRVYNEQF

abundance: many
j_gene: TRBJ2-5
v_gene: TRBV3-1
CDR3aa: ASSPQGDSKTQY

abundance: many
j_gene: TRBJ2-7
v_gene: TRBV5-1
CDR3aa: ASSLAVGQY

abundance: NA
j_gene: TRBJ2-1
v_gene: TRBV5-1
CDR3aa: ASSFSGLAGDLFNEQF

abundance: NA
j_gene: TRBJ2-7
v_gene: TRBV6-1
CDR3aa: ASPNEQGRYEQY

abundance: NA
j_gene: TRBJ2-3
v_gene: TRBV5-5
CDR3aa: ASSFIGTGTSWTDTQY

abundance: NA
j_gene: TRBJ2-7
v_gene: TRBV27
CDR3aa: ASSPLGLVGSYEQY

abundance: many
j_gene: TRBJ1-5
v_gene: TRBV7-9
CDR3aa: ASSSEGGPWDDQPQH

abundance: NA
j_gene: TRBJ2-7
v_gene: TRBV29-1
CDR3aa: SVGTGTGNEQY

abundance: NA
j_gene: TRBJ1-2
v_gene: TRBV15
CDR3aa: ATSRHRAINYGYT

abundance: NA
j_gene: TRBJ2-7
v_gene: TRBV7-2
CDR3aa: ASSLNGEQY

abundance: large
j_gene: TRBJ1-2
v_gene: TRBV7-9
CDR3aa: ASSFGRDYGYT

abundance: few
j_gene: TRBJ2-3
v_gene: TRBV6-4
CDR3aa: ASSEERGASTDTQY

abundance: few
j_gene: TRBJ2-7
v_gene: TRBV7-8
CDR3aa: ASSLVGRYHEQY

abundance: few
j_gene: TRBJ1-1
v_gene: TRBV27
CDR3aa: ASRLNTEAF

abundance: NA
j_gene: TRBJ2-5
v_gene: TRBV29-1
CDR3aa: SVEDPSVAPQETQY

abundance: NA
j_gene: TRBJ2-5
v_gene: TRBV5-5
CDR3aa: ASSLELAGEETQY

abundance: few
j_gene: TRBJ1-6
v_gene: TRBV27
CDR3aa: ASGDSLSSYNSPLH

abundance: few
j_gene: TRBJ2-2
v_gene: TRBV29-1
CDR3aa: SARTDNTGELF

abundance: NA
j_gene: TRBJ2-6
v_gene: TRBV7-9
CDR3aa: ASSRDRGPSGANVLT

abundance: NA
j_gene: TRBJ2-7
v_gene: TRBV13
CDR3aa: ASSLGSSRDYEQY

abundance: NA
j_gene: TRBJ2-7
v_gene: TRBV20-1
CDR3aa: SARDAQGEGYEQY

abundance: NA
j_gene: TRBJ1-5
v_gene: TRBV20-1
CDR3aa: SAPTQSDSNQPQH

abundance: NA
j_gene: TRBJ1-1
v_gene: TRBV4-3
CDR3aa: ASSPSPGTGGTEAF

abundance: NA
j_gene: TRBJ1-1
v_gene: TRBV19
CDR3aa: ASSIDKNRGLTEAF

abundance: few
j_gene: TRBJ2-7
v_gene: TRBV2
CDR3aa: ATGPSGESYEQY

abundance: NA
j_gene: TRBJ2-7
v_gene: TRBV5-5
CDR3aa: ASGDTPEQY

abundance: many
j_gene: TRBJ2-3
v_gene: TRBV20-1
CDR3aa: SAKREPADTQY

abundance: NA
j_gene: TRBJ1-1
v_gene: TRBV5-4
CDR3aa: ASSPEGYGTEAF

abundance: NA
j_gene: TRBJ2-7
v_gene: TRBV27
CDR3aa: ASAPGQGGFEQY

abundance: many
j_gene: TRBJ2-1
v_gene: TRBV18
CDR3aa: ASSPGPLYNEQF

abundance: NA
j_gene: TRBJ2-7
v_gene: TRBV27
CDR3aa: ASRSLSGWYEQY

abundance: NA
j_gene: TRBJ2-3
v_gene: TRBV12-3/TRBV12-4
CDR3aa: ASRGGEVTDTQY

abundance: NA
j_gene: TRBJ2-3
v_gene: TRBV2
CDR3aa: ASSEKGDITDTQY

abundance: few
j_gene: TRBJ1-4
v_gene: TRBV2
CDR3aa: ASGGQGGNEKLF

abundance: NA
j_gene: TRBJ2-1
v_gene: TRBV6-2/TRBV6-3
CDR3aa: ASVPEGELNNEQF